This T cell receptor beta chain was identified during a study of blood T cells in healthy people across ages. Study in general: About one barcoded beta molecule per two T cells came from capture by template switching.

Study observations and caveats: From one million sequenced T cells, diversity estimates were lower bounds.

This clonotype was recorded once. Its target is unknown. V shed 6 bases, J shed 4 bases, and the junction held 12 bases outside the gene matches. The CDR3 runs 18 residues. With a J-beta primer mix and a sample-barcoded 5' primer, a second PCR ran roughly 6 to 11 cycles. A minimum of 3 million CDR3-containing paired-end reads was obtained for each sample. TCRdb re-called the 5' RACE reads with MiXCR, one entry per CDR3 protein. Of about 720,000 distinct CDR3 sequences detected, over 20% appear once; the ten largest clones hold around 22%. The sample was blood. This receptor was taken from a man aged 65 to 85 in good health. This sequence joins TRBV12-3 or TRBV12-4 and TRBJ1-4; 12 nucleotides match TRBD1. The CDR3 nucleotides are TGTGCCAGCAGACCTACTCCTGGGACAGGGGGCTTTAATGAAAAACTGTTTTTT. Protein product: CASRPTPGTGGFNEKLFF.